The rows below give T cell receptor beta chains drawn from one sample of a study of OX40 agonist ivuxolimab in advanced cancers. Profiled with immunoSEQ multiplex PCR; TCRdb holds only in-frame clones, not every one. The sample lists around 12,000 clones; 90% were seen once. Sequencing used CD4+ or CD8+ T cells sorted from blood, obtained in a trial of the OX40 agonist ivuxolimab. The receptors come from an adult with an advanced solid tumor such as melanoma, head and neck, liver or kidney cancer. Each CDR3 is given with its conserved first and last residue. Fields, in order: V gene, J gene, D gene, clone size, CDR3 protein, CDR3 DNA. A D gene is named only where the DNA matches it firmly. Where a row states a size, it is once, few, many or the class of an expanded clone; other rows omit it.

>TRBV27|TRBJ2-7|TRBD1|NA
CASSLRETGPEQYF
TGTGCCAGCAGTTTAAGGGAGACAGGGCCCGAGCAGTACTTC
>TRBV5-5|TRBJ1-1|NA|NA
CASSLRQGNTEAFF
TGTGCCAGCAGCTTGAGGCAGGGGAACACTGAAGCTTTCTTT
>TRBV4-1|TRBJ1-3|NA|NA
CASSQALGNTIYF
TGCGCCAGCAGCCAAGCGTTGGGGAACACCATATATTTT
>TRBV27|TRBJ1-5|NA|NA
CASSSRFSNQPQHF
TGTGCCAGCAGTTCCCGATTTAGCAATCAGCCCCAGCATTTT
>TRBV7-6|TRBJ2-1|TRBD2|NA
CASSRSSGMSEQFF
TGTGCCAGCAGCCGCTCTAGCGGGATGAGTGAGCAGTTCTTC
>TRBV7-2|TRBJ2-3|NA|NA
CASSLRRPSTDTQYF
TGTGCCAGCAGCTTGCGTCGTCCAAGCACAGATACGCAGTATTTT
>TRBV7-3|TRBJ2-1|TRBD2|NA
CASSYYQLRGAYNEQFF
TGTGCCAGCAGCTACTACCAGCTTCGGGGGGCCTACAATGAGCAGTTCTTC
>TRBV6-4|TRBJ2-4|NA|NA
CASSRGVAKNIQYF
TGTGCCAGCAGCCGCGGAGTTGCCAAAAACATTCAGTACTTC
>TRBV19|TRBJ1-5|NA|NA
CASSMTGQGLNQPQHF
TGTGCCAGTAGTATGACTGGGCAGGGCTTGAATCAGCCCCAGCATTTT
>TRBV2|TRBJ2-7|NA|few
CASSSSYEQYF
TGTGCCAGCTCCAGCTCCTACGAGCAGTACTTC
>TRBV9|TRBJ2-3|TRBD2|NA
CASSVQPSGSDDTQYF
TGTGCCAGCAGCGTACAGCCTAGCGGGAGCGATGATACGCAGTATTTT
>TRBV7-8|TRBJ2-7|TRBD1|NA
CASSLGGQGAYEQYF
TGTGCCAGCAGCTTAGGGGGACAGGGTGCCTACGAGCAGTACTTC
>TRBV19|TRBJ2-3|NA|NA
CASSIEATSTDTQYF
TGTGCCAGTAGTATTGAGGCGACTAGCACAGATACGCAGTATTTT
>TRBV5-8|TRBJ1-1|NA|NA
CASSLQGTEAFF
TGTGCCAGCAGCTTGCAAGGCACTGAAGCTTTCTTT